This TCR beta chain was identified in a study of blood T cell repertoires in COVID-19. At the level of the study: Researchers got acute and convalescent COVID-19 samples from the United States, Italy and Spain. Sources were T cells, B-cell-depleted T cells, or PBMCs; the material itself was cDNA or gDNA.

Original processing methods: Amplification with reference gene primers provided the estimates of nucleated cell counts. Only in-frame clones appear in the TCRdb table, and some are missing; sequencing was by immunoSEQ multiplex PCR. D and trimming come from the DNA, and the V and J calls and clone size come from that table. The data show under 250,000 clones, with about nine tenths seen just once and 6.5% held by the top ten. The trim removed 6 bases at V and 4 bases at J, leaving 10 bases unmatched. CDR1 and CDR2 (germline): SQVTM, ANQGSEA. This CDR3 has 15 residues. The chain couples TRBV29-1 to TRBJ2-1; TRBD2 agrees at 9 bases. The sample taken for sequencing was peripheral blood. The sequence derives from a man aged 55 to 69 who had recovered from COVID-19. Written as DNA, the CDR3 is TGCAGCGTGGATGGACTAGCGTCGGGGTACAATGAGCAGTTCTTC. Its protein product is CSVDGLASGYNEQFF.